These T cell receptor beta chains were read from a single sample in a study of cytomegalovirus exposure and HLA in healthy donors. Method: immunoSEQ multiplex PCR; TCRdb's copy keeps in-frame clones and lacks some. The table lists over 70,000 clones, 70% to 90% of them singletons, with around 2% in the top ten. The sequenced sample consisted of PBMCs. The receptors shown here come from a man aged 18 to 29 in good health and CMV-seronegative. Both conserved end residues are part of each CDR3. The order of the fields is clone size, D gene, J gene, V gene, CDR3 DNA, CDR3 protein. The D gene is left open where the match is weak. A row's size may be missing; if present it is once, few, many or a size class.

>NA|NA|TRBJ1-2|TRBV7-8
TGTGCCAGCAGCTTAGCGACCGGGACTGTGAACTATGGCTACACCTTC
CASSLATGTVNYGYTF
>NA|TRBD1|TRBJ1-2|TRBV6-5
TGTGCCAGCAGGGAACAGGGGGTGGATGGCTACACCTTC
CASREQGVDGYTF
>NA|NA|TRBJ1-5|TRBV2
TGTGCCAGCACCAGACAGACAAATCAGCCCCAGCATTTT
CASTRQTNQPQHF
>once|NA|TRBJ2-6|TRBV14
TGTGCCAGCAGCCAAAGGGGCGCGGGATCCTCTGGGGCCAACGTCCTGACTTTC
CASSQRGAGSSGANVLTF
>NA|NA|TRBJ1-4|TRBV18
TGTGCCAGCACCCCGGGGAGTGAAAAACTGTTTTTT
CASTPGSEKLFF
>few|NA|TRBJ1-1|TRBV5-1
TGCGCCAGCAGCTTTACAGGGAGCACTGAAGCTTTCTTT
CASSFTGSTEAFF
>NA|NA|TRBJ2-7|TRBV4-1
TGCGCCAGCAGCCATGGAGCTAGCTACGAGCAGTACTTC
CASSHGASYEQYF
>NA|NA|TRBJ2-7|TRBV21-1
TGTGCCAGCAGCGCACGACTAGCGCGGTCCTACGAGCAGTACTTC
CASSARLARSYEQYF
>NA|TRBD1|TRBJ2-7|TRBV14
TGTGCCAGCAGCCAAGATGGGAGACAGGGGGTCTACGAGCAGTACTTC
CASSQDGRQGVYEQYF
>NA|NA|TRBJ1-3|TRBV30
TGTGCCGTCTCGGGGGGAGCTGGAAACACCATATATTTT
CAVSGGAGNTIYF
>NA|NA|TRBJ1-1|TRBV18
TGTGCCAGCTCACCCCTGGGGCCGGAGACTGAAGCTTTCTTT
CASSPLGPETEAFF
>NA|NA|TRBJ2-3|TRBV7-9
TGTGCCAGCAGCCCTAAGACAGGAAGCACAGATACGCAGTATTTT
CASSPKTGSTDTQYF
>NA|TRBD1|TRBJ1-2|TRBV14
TGTGCCAGCAGCCAAGGGACAGGGGAGGACTATGGCTACACCTTC
CASSQGTGEDYGYTF
>NA|NA|TRBJ1-6|TRBV11-2
TGTGCCAGCAGCCGACAGAATTCACCCCTCCACTTT
CASSRQNSPLHF
>NA|NA|TRBJ1-1|TRBV27
TGTGCCAGCAGTTTACAGGGCGCAGATTGGGCTTTCTTT
CASSLQGADWAFF
>NA|NA|TRBJ2-5|TRBV28
TGTGCCAGCAGTCACGAGCGGATGGGGTTGGAGACCCAGTACTTC
CASSHERMGLETQYF
>NA|TRBD2|TRBJ2-1|TRBV11-3
TGTGCCAGCAGCCCTGGACTAGCGTCGGGCAATGAGCAGTTCTTC
CASSPGLASGNEQFF
>NA|NA|TRBJ1-5|TRBV29-1
TGCAGCGTGGCCGGACAGCCGAATCAGCCCCAGCATTTT
CSVAGQPNQPQHF
>NA|TRBD1|TRBJ2-5|TRBV11-1
TGTGCCAGCAGCTGGGGACAGCTCCAAGAGACCCAGTACTTC
CASSWGQLQETQYF
>NA|TRBD1|TRBJ2-7|TRBV5-1
TGCGCCAGCAGGGGGGACAGCTCCTACGAGCAGTACTTC
CASRGDSSYEQYF
>few|NA|TRBJ1-1|TRBV6-5
TGTGCCAGCAGACAGGGTTTGATCACTGAAGCTTTCTTT
CASRQGLITEAFF
>NA|TRBD1|TRBJ1-2|TRBV7-9
TGTGCCAGCACGGGACCAGGGGGCGGGGGCTACACCTTC
CASTGPGGGGYTF
>NA|NA|TRBJ2-7|TRBV27
TGTGCCAGCAGCCCTTATCCCGGCGGGACCCTCAACGAGCAGTACTTC
CASSPYPGGTLNEQYF
>NA|NA|TRBJ1-2|TRBV6-1
TGTGCCAGCACCCGACAGGAAGGCTATGGCTACACCTTC
CASTRQEGYGYTF
>NA|TRBD1|TRBJ1-4|TRBV7-8
TGTGCCAGCAGCAAACCCTTCGGGACAGGGTATGAAAAACTGTTTTTT
CASSKPFGTGYEKLFF
>NA|TRBD1|TRBJ2-5|TRBV11-1
TGTGCCAGCAGCCCGAGGACAGGGCGGGGCGAGACCCAGTACTTC
CASSPRTGRGETQYF
>NA|NA|TRBJ1-3|TRBV5-1
TGCGCCAGCAGCTGGGGCGGAGGGGACGGAAACACCATATATTTT
CASSWGGGDGNTIYF
>once|TRBD1|TRBJ1-4|TRBV5-4
TGTGCCAGCAGCCCACAGGGGGCTAGTGAAAAACTGTTTTTT
CASSPQGASEKLFF
>NA|TRBD1|TRBJ2-2|TRBV9
TGTGCCAGCAGCGGGGGACAGGGCTATGGCGGGGAGCTGTTTTTT
CASSGGQGYGGELFF
>NA|NA|TRBJ2-1|TRBV7-9
TGTTCCAGCAGCTTAGGCCAGGGAAGGTACAATGAGCAGTTCTTC
CSSSLGQGRYNEQFF
>NA|NA|TRBJ2-7|TRBV4-2
TGTGCCAGCAGCCAAGTTCACGAGGATTCCTACGAGCAGTACTTC
CASSQVHEDSYEQYF
>NA|NA|TRBJ2-7|TRBV7-9
TGTGCCAGCAGCTCCAGGGGTTACGAGCAGTACTTC
CASSSRGYEQYF
>few|TRBD1|TRBJ2-5|TRBV6-5
TGTGCCAGCAGTTACCGACAGGGGTACCAAGAGACCCAGTACTTC
CASSYRQGYQETQYF
>few|NA|TRBJ1-5|TRBV18
TGTGCCAGCTCACCCACAACAGGGTTTGACCAGCCCCAGCATTTT
CASSPTTGFDQPQHF
>NA|NA|TRBJ2-3|TRBV7-8
TGTGCCAGCAGCCCCGGGACTTTAAAGGAAGATACGCAGTATTTT
CASSPGTLKEDTQYF
>NA|TRBD2|TRBJ2-2|TRBV7-6
TGTGCCAGCAGCTTAGTGGCGGGGGATACCGGGGAGCTGTTTTTT
CASSLVAGDTGELFF
>NA|NA|TRBJ1-1|TRBV7-3
TGTGCCAGCAGCTTAGAACAGAACACTGAAGCTTTCTTT
CASSLEQNTEAFF
>NA|NA|TRBJ1-3|TRBV6-1
TGTGCCAGCAGTGAAGGTTTTATCGGGGGAAACACCATATATTTT
CASSEGFIGGNTIYF
>NA|TRBD1|TRBJ1-1|TRBV19
TGTGCCAGTAGTGTAAAACAGGGGGCAGGGACTGAAGCTTTCTTT
CASSVKQGAGTEAFF
>NA|NA|TRBJ2-5|TRBV13
TGTGCCAGCAGCTTAGGGGGGGCTGAGTGGGAGACCCAGTACTTC
CASSLGGAEWETQYF
>once|TRBD1|TRBJ2-3|TRBV5-1
TGCGCCAGCAGCTTGAGGACAGGGGGAGTTCAAGATACGCAGTATTTT
CASSLRTGGVQDTQYF
>NA|NA|TRBJ2-2|TRBV5-1
TGCGCCAGCAGCTTGGAAGCTCAGAACACCGGGGAGCTGTTTTTT
CASSLEAQNTGELFF
>NA|TRBD1|TRBJ1-2|TRBV2
TGTGCCACCCCGTCTGGACAGGGGGCTAACTATGGCTACACCTTC
CATPSGQGANYGYTF
>NA|NA|TRBJ1-1|TRBV29-1
TGCAGCGTTGGGGAGGGAATCACTGAAGCTTTCTTT
CSVGEGITEAFF
>NA|TRBD1|TRBJ1-2|TRBV4-1
TGTGCCAGCAGCCAATTACAGGGGGATGGCTACACCTTC
CASSQLQGDGYTF
>NA|NA|TRBJ1-2|TRBV5-1
TGCGCCAGCAGCTTCGCGGGGGACTATGGCTACACCTTC
CASSFAGDYGYTF
>few|NA|TRBJ1-2|TRBV7-8
TGTGCCAGCAGCGCCTATCAGGGCCCTAACTATGGCTACACCTTC
CASSAYQGPNYGYTF
>NA|NA|TRBJ1-1|TRBV6-1
TGTGCCAGCAGGGAGGACAGTAACACTGAAGCTTTCTTT
CASREDSNTEAFF
>NA|TRBD2|TRBJ2-3|TRBV9
TGTGCCAGCAGCGTAGGTCTAGCGGGGGGGCCCGGCACAGATACGCAGTATTTT
CASSVGLAGGPGTDTQYF
>NA|TRBD2|TRBJ2-1|TRBV7-2
TGTGCCAGCAGCTTCGGGGGGGGCCATGAGCAGTTCTTC
CASSFGGGHEQFF
>few|TRBD2|TRBJ2-3|TRBV5-4
TGTGCCAGCAGCTTGTCACTAGCGGGGGATACGCAGTATTTT
CASSLSLAGDTQYF
>few|NA|TRBJ1-4|TRBV7-6
TGTGCCAGCAGCTTAATGGGCAGTCTTAATGAAAAACTGTTTTTT
CASSLMGSLNEKLFF
>few|TRBD1|TRBJ1-6|TRBV7-3
TGTGCCAGCAGCTTAGTAGGGGGCGGATCACCCCTCCACTTT
CASSLVGGGSPLHF
>NA|NA|TRBJ1-2|TRBV13
TGTGCCAGCAGCTTAGAAGGGGAGGATACGGGCGGCTACACCTTC
CASSLEGEDTGGYTF
>NA|TRBD1|TRBJ2-7|TRBV7-9
TGTTCCAGCAGCTTAGGAGGGGCACAGGGGGGCTCCTACGAGCAGTACTTC
CSSSLGGAQGGSYEQYF